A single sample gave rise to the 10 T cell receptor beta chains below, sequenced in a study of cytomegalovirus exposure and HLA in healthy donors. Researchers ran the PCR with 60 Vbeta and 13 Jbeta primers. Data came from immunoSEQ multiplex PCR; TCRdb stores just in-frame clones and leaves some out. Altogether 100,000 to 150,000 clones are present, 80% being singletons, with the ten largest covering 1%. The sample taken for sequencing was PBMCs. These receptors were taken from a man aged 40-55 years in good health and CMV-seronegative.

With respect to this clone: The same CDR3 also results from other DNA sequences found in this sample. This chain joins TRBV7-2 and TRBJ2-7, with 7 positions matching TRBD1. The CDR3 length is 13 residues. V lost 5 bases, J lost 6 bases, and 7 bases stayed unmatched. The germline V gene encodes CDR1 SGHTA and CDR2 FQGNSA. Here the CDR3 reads CASSSDRAGEQYF. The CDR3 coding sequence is TGTGCCAGCAGCAGCGACAGGGCTGGCGAGCAGTACTTC.

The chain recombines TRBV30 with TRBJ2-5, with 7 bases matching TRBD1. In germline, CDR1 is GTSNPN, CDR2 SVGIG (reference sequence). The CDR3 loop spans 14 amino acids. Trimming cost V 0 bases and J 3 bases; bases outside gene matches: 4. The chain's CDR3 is CAWSVLTGKETQYF. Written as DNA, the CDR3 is TGTGCCTGGAGTGTACTGACAGGGAAAGAGACCCAGTACTTC. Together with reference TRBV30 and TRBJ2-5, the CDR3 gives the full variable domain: SQTIHQWPATLVQPVGSPLSLECTVEGTSNPNLYWYRQAAGRGLQLLFYSVGIGQISSEVPQNLSASRPQDRQFILSSKKLLLSDSGFYLCAWSVLTGKETQYFGPGTRLLVL.

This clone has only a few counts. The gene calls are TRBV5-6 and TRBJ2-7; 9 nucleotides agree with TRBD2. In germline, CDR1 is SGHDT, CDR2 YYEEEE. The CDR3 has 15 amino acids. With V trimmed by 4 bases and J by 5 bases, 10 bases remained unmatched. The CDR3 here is CASSRRGGGANEQYF. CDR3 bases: TGTGCCAGCAGCAGGCGGGGCGGGGGGGCGAACGAGCAGTACTTC.

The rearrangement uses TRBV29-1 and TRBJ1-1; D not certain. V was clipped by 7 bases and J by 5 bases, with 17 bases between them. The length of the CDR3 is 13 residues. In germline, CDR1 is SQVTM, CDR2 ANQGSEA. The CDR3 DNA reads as TGCAGCGCCACCTCCGGGAGTTTAACTGAAGCTTTCTTT. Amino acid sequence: CSATSGSLTEAFF.

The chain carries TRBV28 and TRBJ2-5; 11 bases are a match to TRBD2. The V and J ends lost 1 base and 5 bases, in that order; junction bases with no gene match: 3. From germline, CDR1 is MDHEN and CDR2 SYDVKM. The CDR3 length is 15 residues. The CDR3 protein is CASSLLAGGHETQYF. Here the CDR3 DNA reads TGTGCCAGCAGTTTATTAGCGGGAGGGCATGAGACCCAGTACTTC.

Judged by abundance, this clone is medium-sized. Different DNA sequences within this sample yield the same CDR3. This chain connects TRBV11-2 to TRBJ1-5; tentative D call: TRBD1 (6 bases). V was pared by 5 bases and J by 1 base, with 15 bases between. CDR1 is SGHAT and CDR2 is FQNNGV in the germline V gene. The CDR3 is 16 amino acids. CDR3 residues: CASSATGRGSNQPQHF. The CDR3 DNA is TGTGCCAGCAGCGCTACAGGGCGAGGCAGCAATCAGCCCCAGCATTTT.

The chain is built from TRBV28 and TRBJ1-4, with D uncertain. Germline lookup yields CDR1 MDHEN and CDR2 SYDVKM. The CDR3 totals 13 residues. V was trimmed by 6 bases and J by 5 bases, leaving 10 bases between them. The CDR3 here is CASRAPSNEKLFF. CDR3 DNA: TGTGCCAGCAGGGCTCCTTCAAATGAAAAACTGTTTTTT.

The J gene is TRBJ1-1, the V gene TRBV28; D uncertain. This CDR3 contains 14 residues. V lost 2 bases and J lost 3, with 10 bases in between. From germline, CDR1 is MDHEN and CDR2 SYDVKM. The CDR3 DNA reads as TGTGCCAGCAGTTTACTAACCGGGGACACTGAAGCTTTCTTT. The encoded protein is CASSLLTGDTEAFF.

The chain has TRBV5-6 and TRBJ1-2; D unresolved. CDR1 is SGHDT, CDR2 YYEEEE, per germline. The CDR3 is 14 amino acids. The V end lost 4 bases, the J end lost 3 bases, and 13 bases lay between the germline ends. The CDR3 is CASSLPRQDYGYTF. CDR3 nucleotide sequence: TGTGCCAGCAGCCTCCCCCGGCAGGACTATGGCTACACCTTC.

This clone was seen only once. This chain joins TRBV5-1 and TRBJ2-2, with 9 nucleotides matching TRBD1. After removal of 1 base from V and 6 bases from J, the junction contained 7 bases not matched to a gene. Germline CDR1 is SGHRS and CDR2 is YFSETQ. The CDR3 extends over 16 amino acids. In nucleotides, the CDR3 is TGCGCCAGCAGCTTGTTAGGACAGGGGTCCGCCGGGGAGCTGTTTTTT. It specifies CASSLLGQGSAGELFF. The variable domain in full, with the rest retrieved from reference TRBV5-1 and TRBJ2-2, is KAGVTQTPRYLIKTRGQQVTLSCSPISGHRSVSWYQQTPGQGLQFLFEYFSETQRNKGNFPGRFSGRQFSNSRSEMNVSTLELGDSALYLCASSLLGQGSAGELFFGEGSRLTVL.